A selection of T cell receptor beta chains follows, all from one sample in a study of blood T cell repertoires in COVID-19. Measured with immunoSEQ multiplex PCR; TCRdb has only the in-frame clones, and not every one. Here the sample spans 410,000 or so clones, about 91% being singletons. Specimen: peripheral blood. The source is a woman in her thirties or forties with COVID-19, enrolled during active disease. CDR3s include the opening cysteine and the closing phenylalanine or tryptophan. D genes are given only for firm matches. For some rows the clone size is stated as once, few or many, or as a class when expanded; others skip it.

v_gene	abundance	j_gene	d_gene	CDR3nt	CDR3aa
TRBV4-2	.	TRBJ2-3	TRBD1	TGTGCCAGCAGCCAAGCGGACAGGGGGCAAGTAGATACGCAGTATTTT	CASSQADRGQVDTQYF
TRBV6-2/TRBV6-3	.	TRBJ1-2	.	TGTGCCAGCAGTTACGACAGAGGCTATGGCTACACCTTC	CASSYDRGYGYTF
TRBV30	.	TRBJ1-2	.	TGTGCCTGGAGTGTACTGGGAGGACATGGCTACACCTTC	CAWSVLGGHGYTF
TRBV11-3	once	TRBJ2-7	.	TGTGCCAGCAGCTTAGGAGAGGTTAACTCCTACGAGCAGTACTTC	CASSLGEVNSYEQYF
TRBV3-1/TRBV3-2	.	TRBJ2-6	.	TGTGCCAGCAGCCGCCGAACAGTAGGCTCTGGGGCCAACGTCCTGACTTTC	CASSRRTVGSGANVLTF
TRBV4-3	once	TRBJ1-1	.	TGCGCCAGCAGCCAAAGGACTGGACGGAACACTGAAGCTTTCTTT	CASSQRTGRNTEAFF
TRBV15	.	TRBJ2-5	.	TGTGCCACCAGCAGAGATCTCGGTGGCGCTAGTGAGACCCAGTACTTC	CATSRDLGGASETQYF
TRBV18	.	TRBJ2-1	TRBD2	TGTGCCAGCTCACCACGGAGACTAGCGGACAATGAGCAGTTCTTC	CASSPRRLADNEQFF
TRBV11-3	.	TRBJ2-2	.	TGTGCCAGCAGAAAAAGCATGAACACCGGGGAGCTGTTTTTT	CASRKSMNTGELFF
TRBV3-1/TRBV3-2	.	TRBJ2-1	.	TGTGCCAGCAGACGAACTAGAGTCAATGAGCAGTTCTTC	CASRRTRVNEQFF
TRBV6-6	.	TRBJ2-3	TRBD1	TGTGCCACCCTGGGACAGGGAACAGATACGCAGTATTTT	CATLGQGTDTQYF
TRBV29-1	once	TRBJ2-5	.	TGCAGCGTTCAGACTGGAGAGACCCAGTACTTC	CSVQTGETQYF
TRBV4-3	.	TRBJ1-3	.	TGCGCCAGCAGTCATGACAGTCAGAGTATTATTTACTCCTCTGGAAACACCATATATTTT	CASSHDSQSIIYSSGNTIYF
TRBV25-1	few	TRBJ2-7	.	TGTGCCAGCAGTGAAAGTCGGAGCTCCTACGAGCAGTACTTC	CASSESRSSYEQYF
TRBV6-6	.	TRBJ1-4	TRBD1	TGTGCCAGCAGAACCCGACAGGGGGAAAAACTGTTTTTT	CASRTRQGEKLFF
TRBV27	few	TRBJ1-6	.	TGTGCCAGCAAGGGGGTAGGTTCACCCCTCCACTTT	CASKGVGSPLHF
TRBV4-3	once	TRBJ1-2	TRBD1	TGCGCCAGCAGCCAAGGAAGGGACAGGGTCCTACCTTGGGGCTACACCTTC	CASSQGRDRVLPWGYTF
TRBV7-8	.	TRBJ1-5	TRBD1	TGTGCCAGCTGCTTTGGGCGACAGGGGGGGGATCAGCCCCAGCATTTT	CASCFGRQGGDQPQHF
TRBV7-9	.	TRBJ2-2	TRBD2	TGTGCCAGCAGCTTAGGCCCGACTAGCGGGACGATCGGGGAGCTGTTTTTT	CASSLGPTSGTIGELFF
TRBV27	.	TRBJ2-5	TRBD1	TGTGCCAGCAGTTTAAACACGGGACAGGGACCTAAGGAGACCCAGTACTTC	CASSLNTGQGPKETQYF
TRBV5-4	.	TRBJ1-2	.	TGTGCCAGCAGCTTGGGGGCAGGGGAAAAGAGCTATGGCTACACCTTC	CASSLGAGEKSYGYTF
TRBV5-1	.	TRBJ2-3	TRBD2	TGCGCCAGCAGCTTGGGGTCGGGACTAGCGGGAGCTTATACAGATACGCAGTATTTT	CASSLGSGLAGAYTDTQYF
TRBV9	.	TRBJ2-1	TRBD2	TGTGCCAGCAGCGCCTTGGGACTAGCGGGGATCAATGAGCAGTTCTTC	CASSALGLAGINEQFF
TRBV4-3	.	TRBJ2-7	TRBD1	TGCGCCAGCAGCCCCGCCTCAGGGGGCTACGAGCAGTACTTC	CASSPASGGYEQYF
TRBV6-2/TRBV6-3	.	TRBJ2-1	.	TGTGCCAGCAGTTACAGGGGCGGAGCCAACAATGAGCAGTTCTTC	CASSYRGGANNEQFF
TRBV6-2/TRBV6-3	.	TRBJ2-1	TRBD2	TGTGCCAGCAGTTACCGACTAGCGGGAGGTCTGGATTCCAGCTCCTACAATGAGCAGTTCTTC	CASSYRLAGGLDSSSYNEQFF
TRBV30	.	TRBJ1-1	TRBD1	TGTGCCTGGAGTGTTACAGGGGTCCCGAAAGAAGCTTTCTTT	CAWSVTGVPKEAFF
TRBV10-3	few	TRBJ1-5	.	TGTGCCATCAGTGGGAAAGAGGGGGATAGAGCCAAAGATTTT	CAISGKEGDRAKDF